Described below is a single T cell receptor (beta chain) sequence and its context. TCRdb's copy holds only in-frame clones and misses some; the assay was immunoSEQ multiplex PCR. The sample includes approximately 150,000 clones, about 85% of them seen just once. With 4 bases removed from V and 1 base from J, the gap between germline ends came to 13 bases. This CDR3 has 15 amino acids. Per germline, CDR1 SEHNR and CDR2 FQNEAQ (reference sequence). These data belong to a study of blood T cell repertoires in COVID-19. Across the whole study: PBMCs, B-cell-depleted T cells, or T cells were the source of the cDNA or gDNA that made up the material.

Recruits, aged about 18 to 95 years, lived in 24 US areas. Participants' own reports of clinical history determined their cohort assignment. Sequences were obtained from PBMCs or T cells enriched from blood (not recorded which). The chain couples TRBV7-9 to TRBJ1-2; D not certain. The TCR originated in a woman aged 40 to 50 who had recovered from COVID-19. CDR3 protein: CASSSGLLINYGYTF. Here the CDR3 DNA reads TGTGCCAGCAGCTCCGGACTACTCATTAACTATGGCTACACCTTC.